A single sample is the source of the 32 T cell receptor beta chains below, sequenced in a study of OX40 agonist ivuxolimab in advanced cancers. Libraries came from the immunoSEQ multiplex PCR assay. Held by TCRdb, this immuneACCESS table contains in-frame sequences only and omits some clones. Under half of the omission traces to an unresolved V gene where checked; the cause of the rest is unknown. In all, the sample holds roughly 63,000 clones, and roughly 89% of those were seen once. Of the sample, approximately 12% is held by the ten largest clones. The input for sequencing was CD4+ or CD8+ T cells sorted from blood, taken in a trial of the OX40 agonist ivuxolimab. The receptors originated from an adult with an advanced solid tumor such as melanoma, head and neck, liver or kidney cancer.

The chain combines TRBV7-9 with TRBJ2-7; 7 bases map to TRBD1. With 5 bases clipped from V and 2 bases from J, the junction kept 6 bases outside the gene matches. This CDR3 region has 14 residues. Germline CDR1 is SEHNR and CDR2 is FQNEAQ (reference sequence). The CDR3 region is CASSASGTAYEQYF. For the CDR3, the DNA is TGTGCCAGCAGCGCCTCCGGGACAGCCTACGAGCAGTACTTC.

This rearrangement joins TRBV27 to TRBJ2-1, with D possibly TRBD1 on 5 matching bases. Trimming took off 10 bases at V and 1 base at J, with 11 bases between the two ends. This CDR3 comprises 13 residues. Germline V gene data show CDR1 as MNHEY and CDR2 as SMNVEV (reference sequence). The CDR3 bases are TGTGCCACCACAGCAGGGTCCTACAATGAGCAGTTCTTC. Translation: CATTAGSYNEQFF.

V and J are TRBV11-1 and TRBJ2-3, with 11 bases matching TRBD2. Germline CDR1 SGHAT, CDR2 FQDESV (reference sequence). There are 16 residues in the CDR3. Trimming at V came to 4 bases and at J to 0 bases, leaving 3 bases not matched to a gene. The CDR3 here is CASSSGTSGSTDTQYF. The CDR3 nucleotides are TGTGCCAGCAGCTCGGGGACTAGCGGAAGCACAGATACGCAGTATTTT.

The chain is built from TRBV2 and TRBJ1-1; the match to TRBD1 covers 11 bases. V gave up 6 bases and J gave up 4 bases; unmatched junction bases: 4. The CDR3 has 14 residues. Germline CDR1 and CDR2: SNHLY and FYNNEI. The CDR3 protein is CASSSGTGGTEAFF. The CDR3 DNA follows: TGTGCCAGCAGCTCCGGGACAGGGGGCACTGAAGCTTTCTTT.

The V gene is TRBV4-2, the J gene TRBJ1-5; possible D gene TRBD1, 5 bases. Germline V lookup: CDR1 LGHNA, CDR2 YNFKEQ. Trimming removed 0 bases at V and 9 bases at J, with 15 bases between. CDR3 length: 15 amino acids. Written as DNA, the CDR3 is TGTGCCAGCAGCCAAGATCGGGAGGGGTATTCGCCCCAGCATTTT. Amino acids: CASSQDREGYSPQHF.

The CDR3 coding sequence is TGTGCCAGCAGTTTAACGATCACCAGCTCCTACAATGAGCAGTTCTTC. Its translation: CASSLTITSSYNEQFF. The chain recombines TRBV27 with TRBJ2-1, with D uncertain. In germline, CDR1 is MNHEY, CDR2 SMNVEV (reference sequence). The V and J ends lost 2 bases and 0 bases respectively, with 11 bases between them. The CDR3 totals 16 residues.

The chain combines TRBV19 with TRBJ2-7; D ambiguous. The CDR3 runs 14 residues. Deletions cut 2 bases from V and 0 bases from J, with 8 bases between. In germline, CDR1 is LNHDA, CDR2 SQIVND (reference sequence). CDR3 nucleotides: TGTGCCAGTAGTATATCGTATTACTCCTACGAGCAGTACTTC. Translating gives CASSISYYSYEQYF.

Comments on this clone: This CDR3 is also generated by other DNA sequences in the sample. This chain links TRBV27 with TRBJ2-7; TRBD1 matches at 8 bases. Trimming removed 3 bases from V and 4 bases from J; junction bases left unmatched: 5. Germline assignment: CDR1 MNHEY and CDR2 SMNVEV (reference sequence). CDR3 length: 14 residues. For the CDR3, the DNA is TGTGCCAGCAGTTTGGGGACAGGAGTATACGAGCAGTACTTC. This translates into CASSLGTGVYEQYF.

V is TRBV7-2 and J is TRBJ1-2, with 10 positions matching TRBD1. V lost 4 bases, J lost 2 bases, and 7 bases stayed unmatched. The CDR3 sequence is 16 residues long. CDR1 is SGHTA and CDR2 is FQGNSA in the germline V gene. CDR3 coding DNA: TGTGCCAGCAGCTCACCTGGACAGGGGGTGAACTATGGCTACACCTTC. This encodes CASSSPGQGVNYGYTF.

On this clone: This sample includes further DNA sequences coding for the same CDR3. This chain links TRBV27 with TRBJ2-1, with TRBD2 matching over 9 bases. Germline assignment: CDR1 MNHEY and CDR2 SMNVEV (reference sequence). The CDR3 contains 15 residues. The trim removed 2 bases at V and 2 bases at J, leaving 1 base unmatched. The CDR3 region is CASSLVAGAYNEQFF. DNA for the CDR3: TGTGCCAGCAGTTTAGTAGCGGGAGCCTACAATGAGCAGTTCTTC.

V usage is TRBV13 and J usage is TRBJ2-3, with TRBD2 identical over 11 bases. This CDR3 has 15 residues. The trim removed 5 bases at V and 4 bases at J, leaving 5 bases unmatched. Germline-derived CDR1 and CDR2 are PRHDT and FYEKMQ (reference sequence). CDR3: CASSDLAGGPDTQYF. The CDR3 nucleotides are TGTGCCAGCAGCGACCTAGCGGGGGGTCCAGATACGCAGTATTTT.

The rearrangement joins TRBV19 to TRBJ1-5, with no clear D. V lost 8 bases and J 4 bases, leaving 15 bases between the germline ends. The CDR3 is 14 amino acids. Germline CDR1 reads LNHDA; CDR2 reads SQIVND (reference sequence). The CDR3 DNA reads TGTGCCAGTCGCGTGGCAGCAAATAATCAGCCCCAGCATTTT. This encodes CASRVAANNQPQHF. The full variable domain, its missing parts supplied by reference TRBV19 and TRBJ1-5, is DGGITQSPKYLFRKEGQNVTLSCEQNLNHDAMYWYRQDPGQGLRLIYYSQIVNDFQKGDIAEGYSVSREKKESFPLTVTSAQKNPTAFYLCASRVAANNQPQHFGDGTRLSIL.

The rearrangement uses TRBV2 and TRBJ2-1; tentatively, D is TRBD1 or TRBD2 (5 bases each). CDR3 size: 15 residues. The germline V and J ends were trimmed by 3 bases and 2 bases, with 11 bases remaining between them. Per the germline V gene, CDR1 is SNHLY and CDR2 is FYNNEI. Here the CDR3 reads CASSEFRDPYNEQFF. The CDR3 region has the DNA TGTGCCAGCAGTGAGTTCCGGGACCCCTACAATGAGCAGTTCTTC.

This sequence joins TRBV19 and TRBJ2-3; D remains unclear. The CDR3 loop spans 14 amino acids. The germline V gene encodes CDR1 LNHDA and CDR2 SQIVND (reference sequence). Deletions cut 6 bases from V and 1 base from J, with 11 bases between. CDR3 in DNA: TGTGCCAGTAGCGAGAGGTCAGGCACAGATACGCAGTATTTT. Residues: CASSERSGTDTQYF.

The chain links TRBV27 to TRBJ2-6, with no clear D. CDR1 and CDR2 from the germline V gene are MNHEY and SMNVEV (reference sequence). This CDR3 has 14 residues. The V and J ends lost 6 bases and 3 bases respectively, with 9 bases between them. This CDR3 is CASSDWIGANVLTF. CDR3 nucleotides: TGTGCCAGCAGCGACTGGATTGGGGCCAACGTCCTGACTTTC.

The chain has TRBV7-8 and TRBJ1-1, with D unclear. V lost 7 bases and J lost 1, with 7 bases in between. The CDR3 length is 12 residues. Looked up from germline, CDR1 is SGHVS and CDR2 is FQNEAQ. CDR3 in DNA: TGTGCCAGCACCACTGGGAACACTGAAGCTTTCTTT. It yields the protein CASTTGNTEAFF.

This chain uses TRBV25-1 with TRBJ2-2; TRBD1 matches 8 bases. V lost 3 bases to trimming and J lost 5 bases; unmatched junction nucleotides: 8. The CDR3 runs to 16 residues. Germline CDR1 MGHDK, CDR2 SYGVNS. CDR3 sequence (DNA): TGTGCCAGCAGTGAGGGAGACAGGGGATGGACCGGGGAGCTGTTTTTT. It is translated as CASSEGDRGWTGELFF.

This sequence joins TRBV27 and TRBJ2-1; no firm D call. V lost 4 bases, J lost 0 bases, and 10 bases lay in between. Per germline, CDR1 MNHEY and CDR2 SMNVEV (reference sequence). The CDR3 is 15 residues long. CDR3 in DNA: TGTGCCAGCAGTTGGAGTGGCTACTCCTACAATGAGCAGTTCTTC. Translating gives CASSWSGYSYNEQFF.

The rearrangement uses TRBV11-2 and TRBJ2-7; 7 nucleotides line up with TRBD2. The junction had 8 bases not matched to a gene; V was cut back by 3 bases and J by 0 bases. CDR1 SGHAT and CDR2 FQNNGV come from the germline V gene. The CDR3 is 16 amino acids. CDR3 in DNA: TGTGCCAGCAGCTTGAGGGGAGGCGGGAGCTCCTACGAGCAGTACTTC. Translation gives CASSLRGGGSSYEQYF.

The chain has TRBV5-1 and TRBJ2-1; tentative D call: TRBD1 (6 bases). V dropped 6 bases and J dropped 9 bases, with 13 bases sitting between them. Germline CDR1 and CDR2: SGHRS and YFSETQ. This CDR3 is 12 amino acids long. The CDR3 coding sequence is TGCGCCAGCACCCCCCAGGGGCGTGAGCAGTTCTTC. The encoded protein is CASTPQGREQFF.

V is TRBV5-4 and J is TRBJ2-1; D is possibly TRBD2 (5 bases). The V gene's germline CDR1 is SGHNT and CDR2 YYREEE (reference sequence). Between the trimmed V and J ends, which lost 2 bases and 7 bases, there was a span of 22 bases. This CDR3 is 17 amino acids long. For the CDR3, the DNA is TGTGCCAGCAGCTTTTACCCCGAGGGCCTTAGAAAGAATGAGCAGTTCTTC. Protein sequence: CASSFYPEGLRKNEQFF. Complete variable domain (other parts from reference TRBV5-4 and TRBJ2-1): ETGVTQSPTHLIKTRGQQVTLRCSSQSGHNTVSWYQQALGQGPQFIFQYYREEENGRGNFPPRFSGLQFPNYSSELNVNALELDDSALYLCASSFYPEGLRKNEQFFGPGTRLTVL.

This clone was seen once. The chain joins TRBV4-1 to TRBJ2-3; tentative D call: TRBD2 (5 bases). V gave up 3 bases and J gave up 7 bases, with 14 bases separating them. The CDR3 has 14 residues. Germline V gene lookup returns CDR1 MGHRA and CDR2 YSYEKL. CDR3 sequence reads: CASSQLGGLNTQYF. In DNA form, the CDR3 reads TGCGCCAGCAGCCAGCTCGGAGGTTTAAATACGCAGTATTTT.

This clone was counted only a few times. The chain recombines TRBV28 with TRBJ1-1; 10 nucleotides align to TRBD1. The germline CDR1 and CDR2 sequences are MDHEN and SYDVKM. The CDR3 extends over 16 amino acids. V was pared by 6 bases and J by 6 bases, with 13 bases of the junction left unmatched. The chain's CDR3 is CASRRRQGAIGAEAFF. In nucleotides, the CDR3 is TGTGCCAGCAGGCGTCGACAGGGGGCGATTGGCGCTGAAGCTTTCTTT. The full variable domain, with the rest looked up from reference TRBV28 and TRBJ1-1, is DVKVTQSSRYLVKRTGEKVFLECVQDMDHENMFWYRQDPGLGLRLIYFSYDVKMKEKGDIPEGYSVSREKKERFSLILESASTNQTSMYLCASRRRQGAIGAEAFFGQGTRLTVV.

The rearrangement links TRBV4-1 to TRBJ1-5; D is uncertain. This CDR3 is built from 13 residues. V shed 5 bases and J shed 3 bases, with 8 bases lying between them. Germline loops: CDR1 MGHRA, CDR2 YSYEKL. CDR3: CASSNSVNQPQHF. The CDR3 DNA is TGCGCCAGCAGCAATTCAGTCAATCAGCCCCAGCATTTT.

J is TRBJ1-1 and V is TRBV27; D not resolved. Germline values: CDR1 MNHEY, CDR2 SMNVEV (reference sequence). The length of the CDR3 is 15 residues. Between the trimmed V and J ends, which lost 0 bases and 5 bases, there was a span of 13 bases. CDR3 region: CASSLSGSSSTEAFF. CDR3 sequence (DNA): TGTGCCAGCAGTTTATCGGGGTCATCAAGTACTGAAGCTTTCTTT.

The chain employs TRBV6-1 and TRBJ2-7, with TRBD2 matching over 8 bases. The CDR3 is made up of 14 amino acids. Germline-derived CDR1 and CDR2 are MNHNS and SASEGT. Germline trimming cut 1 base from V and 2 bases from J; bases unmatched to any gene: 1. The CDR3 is CASSEEAGAYEQYF. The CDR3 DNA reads TGTGCCAGCAGTGAAGAAGCGGGGGCCTACGAGCAGTACTTC.

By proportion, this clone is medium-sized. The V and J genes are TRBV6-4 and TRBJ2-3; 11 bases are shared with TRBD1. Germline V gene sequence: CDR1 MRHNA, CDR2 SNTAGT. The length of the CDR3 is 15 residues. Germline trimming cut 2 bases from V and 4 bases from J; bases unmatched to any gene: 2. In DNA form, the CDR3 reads TGTGCCAGCAGTGACGGGACAGGGGGTTCAGATACGCAGTATTTT. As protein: CASSDGTGGSDTQYF.

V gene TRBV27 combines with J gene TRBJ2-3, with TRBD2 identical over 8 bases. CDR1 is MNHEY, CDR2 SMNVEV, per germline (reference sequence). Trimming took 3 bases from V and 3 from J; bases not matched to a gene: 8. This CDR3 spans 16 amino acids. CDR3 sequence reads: CASSFLLAGGTDTQYF. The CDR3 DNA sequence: TGTGCCAGCAGTTTTCTTCTAGCGGGTGGGACAGATACGCAGTATTTT.

The chain's CDR3 is CASSLAGDSYEQYF. The CDR3 DNA reads TGTGCCAGCAGCTTGGCCGGAGACAGCTACGAGCAGTACTTC. The V gene is TRBV5-4, the J gene TRBJ2-7; tentatively, D is TRBD1 (5 bases). The CDR3 contains 14 residues. Germline V lookup: CDR1 SGHNT, CDR2 YYREEE (reference sequence). Trimming pared 0 bases from V and 3 bases from J, leaving 10 bases between.

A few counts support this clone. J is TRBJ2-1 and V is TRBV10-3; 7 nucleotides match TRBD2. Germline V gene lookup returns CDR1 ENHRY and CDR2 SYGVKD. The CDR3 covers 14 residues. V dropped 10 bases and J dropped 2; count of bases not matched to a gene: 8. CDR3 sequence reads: CATGGGNPYNEQFF. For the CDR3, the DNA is TGTGCCACCGGGGGAGGGAATCCCTACAATGAGCAGTTCTTC.

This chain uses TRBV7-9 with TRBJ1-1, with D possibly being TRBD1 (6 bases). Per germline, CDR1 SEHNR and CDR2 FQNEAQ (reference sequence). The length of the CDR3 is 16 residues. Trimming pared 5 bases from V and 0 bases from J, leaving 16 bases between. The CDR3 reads CASSGDRTPMNTEAFF. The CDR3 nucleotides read TGTGCCAGCAGCGGCGACAGGACCCCTATGAACACTGAAGCTTTCTTT.

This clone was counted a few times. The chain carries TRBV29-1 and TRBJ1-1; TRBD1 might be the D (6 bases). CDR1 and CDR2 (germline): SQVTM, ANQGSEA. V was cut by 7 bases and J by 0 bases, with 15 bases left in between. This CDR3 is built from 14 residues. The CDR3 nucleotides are TGCAGCGCCAACAGGGAGTACATGAACACTGAAGCTTTCTTT. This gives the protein CSANREYMNTEAFF.